The present T cell receptor beta chain was sequenced within a study of patients and donors after allogeneic stem cell transplantation. MiXCR, run by TCRdb on the RT-PCR reads, gives a single entry per CDR3 protein. This table has 80,000 to 90,000 distinct CDR3 sequences, roughly 52% appearing once. The CDR3 contains 11 residues. V was pared by 5 bases and J by 6 bases, with 5 bases between. The germline CDR1 and CDR2 sequences are MDHEN and SYDVKM. The source of this sequence is a human donor who was either an allogeneic HSCT recipient or a stem cell or donor lymphocyte infusion donor (not recorded which). It is not recorded whose cells these are; they may come from a transplant donor. The gene calls are TRBV28 and TRBJ1-5; no definite D call. Sequenced material: blood, either unsorted or a sorted T cell fraction (not recorded which). CDR3 region: CASSRTQPQHF. CDR3 nucleotides: TGTGCCAGCAGTCGTACTCAGCCCCAGCATTTT. The complete variable domain, with remaining parts taken from reference TRBV28 and TRBJ1-5, reads DVKVTQSSRYLVKRTGEKVFLECVQDMDHENMFWYRQDPGLGLRLIYFSYDVKMKEKGDIPEGYSVSREKKERFSLILESASTNQTSMYLCASSRTQPQHFGDGTRLSIL.